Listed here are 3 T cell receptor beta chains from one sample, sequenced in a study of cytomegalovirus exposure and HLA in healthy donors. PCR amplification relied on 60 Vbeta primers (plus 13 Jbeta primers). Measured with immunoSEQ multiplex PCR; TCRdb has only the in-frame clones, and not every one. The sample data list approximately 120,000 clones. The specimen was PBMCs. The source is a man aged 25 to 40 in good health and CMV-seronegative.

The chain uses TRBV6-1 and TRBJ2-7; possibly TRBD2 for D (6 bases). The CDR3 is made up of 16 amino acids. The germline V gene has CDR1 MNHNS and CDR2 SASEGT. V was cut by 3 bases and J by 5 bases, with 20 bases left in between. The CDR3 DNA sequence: TGTGCCAGCAGTGAGAGAGGTCGTTGGTCGGGGGACGAGCAGTACTTC. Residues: CASSERGRWSGDEQYF.

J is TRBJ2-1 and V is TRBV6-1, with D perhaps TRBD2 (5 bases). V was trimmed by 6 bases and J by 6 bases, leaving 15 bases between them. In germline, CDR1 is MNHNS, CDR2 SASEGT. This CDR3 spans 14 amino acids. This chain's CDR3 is CASSQRGPVNEQFF. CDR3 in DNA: TGTGCCAGCAGCCAACGGGGTCCGGTCAATGAGCAGTTCTTC.

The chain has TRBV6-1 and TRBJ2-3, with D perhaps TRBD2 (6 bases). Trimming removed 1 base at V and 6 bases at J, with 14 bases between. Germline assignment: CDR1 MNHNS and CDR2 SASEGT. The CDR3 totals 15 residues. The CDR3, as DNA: TGTGCCAGCAGTGAAGTGGGGGGAGCGGTGGATACGCAGTATTTT. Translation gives CASSEVGGAVDTQYF.